One and the same sample provided the 22 T cell receptor beta chains below, sequenced in a study of control samples from healthy donors and cancer patients. The method was immunoSEQ multiplex PCR; TCRdb's version includes in-frame clones alone and lacks a portion of them. Of around 100,000 clones in the sample, roughly 90% were seen once. Material: blood. The receptor source for this set is a woman between 45 and 65 years old in good health.

The CDR3 protein is CASSRRDRGYEQYF. For the CDR3, the DNA is TGTGCCAGCAGCCGGCGGGACAGGGGCTACGAGCAGTACTTC. V and J are TRBV3-1 (or the pseudogene TRBV3-2) and TRBJ2-7; the match to TRBD1 covers 10 bases. Germline V gene sequence: CDR1 LGHDT, CDR2 YNNKEL (reference sequence). With V trimmed by 4 bases and J by 3 bases, 3 bases remained unmatched. The CDR3 spans 14 residues.

This clone came up once. This chain links TRBV19 with TRBJ2-3; 11 positions agree with TRBD2. Germline lookup yields CDR1 LNHDA and CDR2 SQIVND (reference sequence). J gave up 3 bases and V 3 bases, and 5 bases lay outside the gene matches. This CDR3 region has 16 residues. The CDR3 spells CASSILGTSGTDTQYF. CDR3 DNA sequence: TGTGCCAGTAGTATTCTCGGGACTAGCGGTACAGATACGCAGTATTTT.

This sequence joins TRBV7-2 and TRBJ1-1, with 8 bases that match TRBD1. CDR1 and CDR2 from the germline V gene are SGHTA and FQGNSA. This CDR3 contains 15 residues. V lost 5 bases to trimming and J lost 11 bases; unmatched junction nucleotides: 16. CDR3 region: CASSQIPGQVGVAFF. CDR3 DNA sequence: TGTGCCAGCAGCCAAATCCCGGGACAGGTCGGGGTTGCTTTCTTT.

This chain joins TRBV7-2 and TRBJ2-1; D gene ambiguous. Germline CDR1 SGHTA, CDR2 FQGNSA. The CDR3 loop spans 11 amino acids. V lost 4 bases, J lost 12 bases, and 10 bases lay in between. Here the CDR3 reads CASSSSVRQFF. The CDR3 bases are TGTGCCAGCAGCTCCTCAGTACGGCAGTTCTTC. Supplemented by reference TRBV7-2 and TRBJ2-1, the full variable domain reads GAGVSQSPSNKVTEKGKDVELRCDPISGHTALYWYRQSLGQGLEFLIYFQGNSAPDKSGLPSDRFSAERTGGSVSTLTIQRTQQEDSAVYLCASSSSVRQFFGPGTRLTVL.

This clone was seen a few times. J is TRBJ2-4 and V is TRBV6-5; possibly TRBD1 for D (6 bases). CDR1 and CDR2 (germline): MNHEY, SVGAGI. Trimming removed 4 bases at V and 7 bases at J, with 17 bases between. The CDR3 length is 15 residues. The DNA of the CDR3 is TGTGCCAGCAGTTCTCTGGGGTCAGGGGTGAACATTCAGTACTTC. This encodes CASSSLGSGVNIQYF.

CDR3 region: CASSPPYGEEQFF. The DNA for the CDR3 is TGTGCCAGCAGTCCGCCCTATGGGGAAGAGCAGTTCTTC. V is TRBV6-4 and J is TRBJ2-1; D is unclear. Between the trimmed V and J ends, which lost 5 bases and 10 bases, there was a span of 15 bases. Germline V gives CDR1 MRHNA, CDR2 SNTAGT. The CDR3 contains 13 residues.

This chain links TRBV11-1 with TRBJ2-2; TRBD1 matches 7 bases. Trimming cost V 5 bases and J 7 bases; bases outside gene matches: 10. CDR1 is SGHAT and CDR2 is FQDESV in the germline V gene (reference sequence). The length of the CDR3 is 15 residues. In DNA form, the CDR3 reads TGTGCCAGCAGCACCCGACAGGGAAGGGGCGGGGAGCTGTTTTTT. Translation: CASSTRQGRGGELFF. Full variable domain (missing parts from reference TRBV11-1 and TRBJ2-2): EAEVAQSPRYKITEKSQAVAFWCDPISGHATLYWYRQILGQGPELLVQFQDESVVDDSQLPKDRFSAERLKGVDSTLKIQPAELGDSAMYLCASSTRQGRGGELFFGEGSRLTVL.

In its sample, this clone was seen once. The chain is built from TRBV13 and TRBJ2-1, with 11 bases lining up with TRBD2. This CDR3 has 16 residues. The trim removed 7 bases at V and 4 bases at J, leaving 9 bases unmatched. Germline V gene data show CDR1 as PRHDT and CDR2 as FYEKMQ (reference sequence). CDR3 loop: CASIPTSGISYNEQFF. For the CDR3, the DNA is TGTGCCAGCATCCCGACTAGCGGGATCTCTTACAATGAGCAGTTCTTC.

The chain carries TRBV4-3 and TRBJ1-4; D not certain. Looked up from germline, CDR1 is LGHNA and CDR2 is YSLEER. The germline V and J ends were trimmed by 3 bases and 7 bases, with 9 bases remaining between them. The CDR3 has 13 amino acids. CDR3 coding DNA: TGCGCCAGCAGCCATCGGGTCGGTGAAAAACTGTTTTTT. This sequence encodes CASSHRVGEKLFF.

The chain employs TRBV11-2 and TRBJ1-6, with 7 bases identical to TRBD1. V was pared by 5 bases and J by 6 bases, with 4 bases of the junction left unmatched. The CDR3 totals 14 residues. Per the germline V gene, CDR1 is SGHAT and CDR2 is FQNNGV. The CDR3 loop reads CASSPGQANSPLHF. The CDR3 DNA is TGTGCCAGCAGCCCTGGACAGGCTAATTCACCCCTCCACTTT.

The chain carries TRBV7-2 and TRBJ1-5; the match to TRBD1 covers 7 bases. V lost 3 bases and J lost 4; bases outside the gene matches: 9. Looked up from germline, CDR1 is SGHTA and CDR2 is FQGNSA. The CDR3 has 16 residues. The CDR3, as DNA: TGTGCCAGCAGCTTTGACTCCAGGGGGGCAAATCAGCCCCAGCATTTT. Its translation: CASSFDSRGANQPQHF.

The chain couples TRBV3-1 (or the pseudogene TRBV3-2) to TRBJ2-5, with D possibly being TRBD1 (6 bases). Deletions cut 7 bases from V and 5 bases from J, with 17 bases between. CDR3 length: 14 residues. Germline loops: CDR1 LGHDT, CDR2 YNNKEL (reference sequence). The CDR3 region is CASIHRDARETQYF. In nucleotides, the CDR3 is TGTGCCAGCATTCACAGGGATGCGCGGGAGACCCAGTACTTC.

The chain combines TRBV4-1 with TRBJ2-3, with 8 bases aligning to TRBD2. The CDR3 is made up of 14 amino acids. V gave up 5 bases and J gave up 0 bases; unmatched junction bases: 1. From germline, CDR1 is MGHRA and CDR2 YSYEKL. The CDR3 region is CASSLAGSTDTQYF. In DNA, the CDR3 is TGCGCCAGCAGCTTAGCGGGAAGCACAGATACGCAGTATTTT.

This clone was seen a few times. The V call is TRBV28, the J call TRBJ1-6, with D maybe TRBD1 (6 bases). The V gene lost 9 bases and the J gene lost 9 bases, with 18 bases spanning the gap. The CDR3 is 14 amino acids. Germline CDR1 and CDR2: MDHEN and SYDVKM. In DNA form, the CDR3 reads TGTGCCAGTAATAGTGGGACATCGGGTTCACCCCTCCACTTT. Amino acid sequence: CASNSGTSGSPLHF.

The rearrangement uses TRBV18 and TRBJ2-3; D ambiguous. V shed 2 bases and J shed 3 bases, with 15 bases lying between them. CDR3 length: 16 residues. Per germline, CDR1 KGHSH and CDR2 LQKENI. In DNA, the CDR3 is TGTGCCAGCTCACCATCCCTTCGCGGTCGAACAGATACGCAGTATTTT. It is translated as CASSPSLRGRTDTQYF. The variable domain in full, with the rest retrieved from reference TRBV18 and TRBJ2-3, is NAGVMQNPRHLVRRRGQEARLRCSPMKGHSHVYWYRQLPEEGLKFMVYLQKENIIDESGMPKERFSAEFPKEGPSILRIQQVVRGDSAAYFCASSPSLRGRTDTQYFGPGTRLTVL.

This sequence joins TRBV4-3 and TRBJ1-2; D uncertain. Germline-derived CDR1 and CDR2 are LGHNA and YSLEER. V lost 3 bases and J lost 8, with 10 bases in between. The CDR3 spans 12 residues. The DNA of the CDR3 is TGCGCCAGCAGCCAGCCCCCGGGGGGCTACACCTTC. It is translated as CASSQPPGGYTF.

The rearrangement links TRBV24-1 to TRBJ1-2, with 9 bases that match TRBD1. Germline CDR1 is KGHDR and CDR2 is SFDVKD. The V gene end was trimmed by 4 bases and the J gene end by 1 base; junction bases not matched to a gene: 9. This CDR3 comprises 17 residues. The CDR3 here is CATSDHHRGRDNYGYTF. DNA of the CDR3: TGTGCCACCAGTGACCACCACAGGGGGCGCGATAACTATGGCTACACCTTC.

V usage is TRBV5-1 and J usage is TRBJ1-2, with 9 bases aligning to TRBD1. CDR3 length: 15 amino acids. Germline V lookup: CDR1 SGHRS, CDR2 YFSETQ. With V trimmed by 4 bases and J by 4 bases, 8 bases remained unmatched. The CDR3 protein is CASSLWTGDPYGYTF. CDR3 DNA: TGCGCCAGCAGCCTCTGGACAGGGGATCCCTATGGCTACACCTTC.

The chain employs TRBV3-1 (or the pseudogene TRBV3-2) and TRBJ2-7, with TRBD2 matching 9 bases. The trim removed 1 base at V and 4 bases at J, leaving 5 bases unmatched. CDR3 length equals 15 residues. Germline-derived CDR1 and CDR2 are LGHDT and YNNKEL (reference sequence). CDR3 loop: CASSQVLAGFYEQYV. DNA for the CDR3: TGTGCCAGCAGCCAAGTCCTAGCGGGATTTTACGAGCAGTACGTC.

This clone was counted a single time. This chain joins TRBV6-2 or TRBV6-3 and TRBJ2-1; weak D call: TRBD2 (6 bases). CDR3 length: 16 residues. Germline V gene data show CDR1 as MNHEY and CDR2 as SVGEGT. V dropped 0 bases and J dropped 0 bases, with 9 bases sitting between them. The CDR3 nucleotides read TGTGCCAGCAGTTACTCGCGGGAAAGCTCCTACAATGAGCAGTTCTTC. Its translation: CASSYSRESSYNEQFF.

V and J are TRBV6-5 and TRBJ2-3, with a tentative D call TRBD1 (5 bases). This CDR3 contains 15 residues. Germline V CDR1 and CDR2: MNHEY, SVGAGI. V dropped 3 bases and J dropped 1 base, with 11 bases sitting between them. For the CDR3, the DNA is TGTGCCAGCAGTTATAGGGGATTCGGCACAGATACGCAGTATTTT. Encoded protein: CASSYRGFGTDTQYF.

The J gene is TRBJ1-5, the V gene TRBV7-9; no firm D call. Trimming shortened V by 6 bases and J by 0 bases, and 6 bases separated the two germline ends. The length of the CDR3 is 13 residues. In germline, CDR1 is SEHNR, CDR2 FQNEAQ (reference sequence). This CDR3 reads CASSFYSNQPQHF. The CDR3 coding sequence is TGTGCCAGCAGTTTCTATAGCAATCAGCCCCAGCATTTT.